What follows are 26 T cell receptor beta chains derived from one specimen sequenced in a study of shared clonotypes between healthy human individuals (dated by TCRdb to the early 2020s). Library generation was performed with the immunoSEQ multiplex PCR assay. TCRdb's version of the immuneACCESS table is confined to in-frame rearrangements and falls short of the full clone set. An unresolved V gene accounts for under half of the shortfall where checked; the remainder is of unknown origin. The sample contains roughly 530,000 clones, 90% to 96% of them found a single time. About 0.064% of the sample lies in the top ten. The sample consisted of naive CD4+ T cells sorted from blood. The sample's cell subset or site label is to be understood as: CD45RA+ positively selected. The receptors originated from a woman in her twenties or thirties in good health.

This chain connects TRBV5-1 to TRBJ2-7; D is possibly TRBD1 (5 bases). V lost 0 bases and J lost 3, with 13 bases in between. This CDR3 contains 15 residues. Germline V CDR1 and CDR2: SGHRS, YFSETQ. CDR3 nucleotides: TGCGCCAGCAGCTTGGCCCAGGGTCCCTACTACGAGCAGTACTTC. The encoded protein is CASSLAQGPYYEQYF.

The chain joins TRBV5-1 to TRBJ2-3, with D unclear. V gave up 3 bases and J gave up 2 bases, with 10 bases separating them. The CDR3 length is 14 residues. CDR1 and CDR2 from the germline V gene are SGHRS and YFSETQ. CDR3 nucleotides: TGCGCCAGCAGCTGGGTGGGGTCCACAGATACGCAGTATTTT. The encoded protein is CASSWVGSTDTQYF.

The chain recombines TRBV7-3 with TRBJ2-1; 9 bases line up with TRBD2. Germline V gene data show CDR1 as SGHTA and CDR2 as FQGTGA. The CDR3 consists of 15 residues. Unmatched junction bases numbered 7, after V lost 2 bases and J lost 8 bases. Here the CDR3 reads CASSLVAGGFDEQFF. The DNA of the CDR3 is TGTGCCAGCAGCTTAGTCGCGGGAGGGTTCGATGAGCAGTTCTTC.

The CDR3 region is CASRSGQGAEAFF. The CDR3 coding sequence is TGTGCCAGCAGATCCGGACAGGGGGCCGAAGCTTTCTTT. V is TRBV28 and J is TRBJ1-1; 11 bases line up with TRBD1. Germline lookup yields CDR1 MDHEN and CDR2 SYDVKM. V gave up 6 bases and J gave up 8 bases; unmatched junction bases: 5. The CDR3 is 13 amino acids. The variable domain in full, with the rest retrieved from reference TRBV28 and TRBJ1-1, is DVKVTQSSRYLVKRTGEKVFLECVQDMDHENMFWYRQDPGLGLRLIYFSYDVKMKEKGDIPEGYSVSREKKERFSLILESASTNQTSMYLCASRSGQGAEAFFGQGTRLTVV.

The chain recombines TRBV11-2 with TRBJ2-7; 7 positions agree with TRBD1. Germline values: CDR1 SGHAT, CDR2 FQNNGV. V trimming: 4 bases; J trimming: 2 bases; junction bases outside the gene matches: 8. There are 15 residues in the CDR3. In DNA form, the CDR3 reads TGTGCCAGCAGCTCAAACCCGGGACAGCCCTACGAGCAGTACTTC. It encodes CASSSNPGQPYEQYF.

Only one count was recorded for this clone. The rearrangement joins TRBV14 to TRBJ2-7; D gene uncertain. CDR1 is SGHDN and CDR2 is FVKESK in the germline V gene. This CDR3 has 13 residues. V was cut by 2 bases and J by 0 bases, with 5 bases left in between. The CDR3 region is CASSQRSSYEQYF. The DNA of the CDR3 is TGTGCCAGCAGCCAACGGAGCTCCTACGAGCAGTACTTC.

The chain joins TRBV29-1 to TRBJ2-3, with 13 positions matching TRBD2. CDR3 length: 14 amino acids. With V trimmed by 1 base and J by 5 bases, 0 bases remained unmatched. Germline loops: CDR1 SQVTM, CDR2 ANQGSEA. The CDR3 is CSVEGLAGGDTQYF. As DNA, the CDR3 is TGCAGCGTTGAAGGACTAGCGGGAGGAGATACGCAGTATTTT.

V is TRBV28 and J is TRBJ1-2, with D maybe TRBD1 (5 bases). The germline gives CDR1 MDHEN, CDR2 SYDVKM. This CDR3 is 15 amino acids long. Trimming removed 5 bases at V and 6 bases at J, with 19 bases between. CDR3 nucleotides: TGTGCCAGCAGTCAACCGGCGGGGGGGTGGAATGGCTACACCTTC. This encodes CASSQPAGGWNGYTF.

CDR3 coding DNA: TGTGCCAGTAGTACCCAGGGACTTTTTGGCAATCAGCCCCAGCATTTT. It is translated as CASSTQGLFGNQPQHF. The chain combines TRBV19 with TRBJ1-5; TRBD1 might be the D (5 bases). In germline, CDR1 is LNHDA, CDR2 SQIVND (reference sequence). Deletions cut 4 bases from V and 2 bases from J, with 15 bases between. This CDR3 is 16 amino acids long.

This rearrangement joins TRBV5-6 to TRBJ2-3, with 9 bases matching TRBD2. Germline V gene lookup returns CDR1 SGHDT and CDR2 YYEEEE. The J segment lost 4 bases and the V segment lost 3 bases, leaving 12 bases of the junction unmatched. This CDR3 has 17 residues. The CDR3 bases are TGTGCCAGCAGCTCCCTCCAGGGCGTAGCGGGAGCAGATACGCAGTATTTT. It is translated as CASSSLQGVAGADTQYF.

The chain employs TRBV5-8 and TRBJ2-7; D unclear. Germline V gives CDR1 SGHTS, CDR2 YDEGEE. V gave up 2 bases and J gave up 4 bases, with 19 bases separating them. The CDR3 covers 16 residues. CDR3 DNA: TGTGCCAGCAGCTTCTCGGTTCGGCTAGGATTTTACGAGCAGTACTTC. It specifies CASSFSVRLGFYEQYF.

This chain connects TRBV18 to TRBJ2-7; no clear D. The V gene's germline CDR1 is KGHSH and CDR2 LQKENI. The CDR3 runs 14 residues. Trimming pared 3 bases from V and 6 bases from J, leaving 15 bases between. CDR3 DNA sequence: TGTGCCAGCTCACCCGTTGGGATCTGGGGCGAGCAGTACTTC. Amino acid sequence: CASSPVGIWGEQYF.

This clone has a single count. The gene calls are TRBV7-9 and TRBJ2-4, with D possibly being TRBD2 (5 bases). V was trimmed by 5 bases and J by 11 bases, leaving 16 bases between them. Germline CDR1 reads SEHNR; CDR2 reads FQNEAQ (reference sequence). The CDR3 covers 13 residues. CDR3 nucleotide sequence: TGTGCCAGCAGCCCAGGACGGAGGAGCGTTCAGTACTTC. Translated, it gives CASSPGRRSVQYF.

In this sample, this clone turned up once. V is TRBV11-2 and J is TRBJ2-7; D ambiguous. Looked up from germline, CDR1 is SGHAT and CDR2 is FQNNGV. The CDR3 spans 15 residues. Trimming took off 4 bases at V and 1 base at J, with 14 bases between the two ends. For the CDR3, the DNA is TGTGCCAGCAGCTCGTCGGGTGTTGTTTCCTACGAGCAGTACTTC. It translates to CASSSSGVVSYEQYF.

The chain joins TRBV11-3 to TRBJ2-1, with unresolved D. Trimming removed 1 base at V and 4 bases at J, with 5 bases between. This CDR3 contains 13 residues. The V gene's germline CDR1 is SGHNT and CDR2 YENEEA. The CDR3 spells CASSLAQYNEQFF. CDR3 coding DNA: TGTGCCAGCAGCTTAGCACAGTACAATGAGCAGTTCTTC. Full variable domain (missing parts from reference TRBV11-3 and TRBJ2-1): EAGVVQSPRYKIIEKKQPVAFWCNPISGHNTLYWYLQNLGQGPELLIRYENEEAVDDSQLPKDRFSAERLKGVDSTLKIQPAELGDSAVYLCASSLAQYNEQFFGPGTRLTVL.

The chain recombines TRBV19 with TRBJ1-1; D not resolved. V lost 1 base to trimming and J lost 0 bases, with 6 bases between them. CDR3 size: 14 residues. The germline V gene encodes CDR1 LNHDA and CDR2 SQIVND (reference sequence). The CDR3 DNA is TGTGCCAGTAGTATAGCAGCTATGAACACTGAAGCTTTCTTT. It codes for CASSIAAMNTEAFF.

This clone was picked up one time. The V gene is TRBV14, the J gene TRBJ2-2; 8 bases align to TRBD2. CDR1 is SGHDN and CDR2 is FVKESK in the germline V gene. This CDR3 comprises 16 residues. Germline trimming cut 1 base from V and 5 bases from J; bases unmatched to any gene: 6. CDR3 DNA: TGTGCCAGCAGCCAAGTCCCGGGAGGGGGGACCGGGGAGCTGTTTTTT. Translated, it gives CASSQVPGGGTGELFF.

V usage is TRBV10-2 and J usage is TRBJ1-3, with D perhaps matching TRBD1 (5 bases). Trimming took 8 bases from V and 4 from J, leaving 15 bases between them. CDR1 is WSHSY, CDR2 SAAADI, per germline. The CDR3 totals 14 residues. CDR3 sequence (DNA): TGCGCCAGCCAAGCAGGGTTGACAGGAAACACCATATATTTT. Protein sequence: CASQAGLTGNTIYF.

The V and J genes are TRBV19 and TRBJ2-7; 9 bases are a match to TRBD2. The germline V gene encodes CDR1 LNHDA and CDR2 SQIVND (reference sequence). This CDR3 is built from 15 residues. The V segment lost 6 bases and the J segment 1 base; nucleotides outside the gene matches: 7. The CDR3 here is CASRSTSGPSYEQYF. The DNA for the CDR3 is TGTGCCAGTAGGTCTACTAGCGGGCCATCCTACGAGCAGTACTTC.

The J gene is TRBJ2-2, the V gene TRBV18; D is undetermined. V lost 2 bases and J 4 bases, leaving 11 bases between the germline ends. Germline CDR1 and CDR2: KGHSH and LQKENI. The CDR3 length is 15 residues. CDR3 protein: CASSPNSPGTGELFF. CDR3 in DNA: TGTGCCAGCTCACCAAACAGCCCGGGCACCGGGGAGCTGTTTTTT.

The chain is built from TRBV28 and TRBJ2-7; D is unresolved. Germline assignment: CDR1 MDHEN and CDR2 SYDVKM. The CDR3 sequence is 14 residues long. The ends were cut back, 6 bases at V and 3 bases at J, with 15 bases in the middle. The CDR3 DNA reads as TGTGCCAGCAGCACCCCCGCCATCCTCTACGAGCAGTACTTC. As protein: CASSTPAILYEQYF.

This clone appeared once. Other DNA sequences from this sample encode an identical CDR3 as well. The rearrangement uses TRBV7-6 and TRBJ2-5; no definite D call. V lost 0 bases and J lost 1, with 0 bases in between. Germline assignment: CDR1 SGHVS and CDR2 FNYEAQ. This CDR3 comprises 12 residues. The CDR3 sequence: CASSLAQETQYF. The DNA for the CDR3 is TGTGCCAGCAGCTTAGCCCAAGAGACCCAGTACTTC. Complete variable domain (other parts from reference TRBV7-6 and TRBJ2-5): GAGVSQSPRYKVTKRGQDVALRCDPISGHVSLYWYRQALGQGPEFLTYFNYEAQQDKSGLPNDRFSAERPEGSISTLTIQRTEQRDSAMYRCASSLAQETQYFGPGTRLLVL.

For the CDR3, the DNA is TGTGCCAGTAGTGCAGACAGGGTTTGGGAGACCCAGTACTTC. Amino acids: CASSADRVWETQYF. The V and J genes are TRBV19 and TRBJ2-5, with 7 nucleotides matching TRBD1. The germline CDR1 and CDR2 sequences are LNHDA and SQIVND (reference sequence). Losses at the gene ends were 5 bases for V and 5 bases for J; bases not matched to a gene: 8. The CDR3 loop spans 14 amino acids.

V and J are TRBV2 and TRBJ1-5; the match to TRBD1 covers 7 bases. The V segment lost 7 bases and the J segment 1 base; nucleotides outside the gene matches: 7. The CDR3 loop spans 15 amino acids. Looked up from germline, CDR1 is SNHLY and CDR2 is FYNNEI. CDR3 bases: TGTGCCAGCACCCTACAGGGGAAGAGCAATCAGCCCCAGCATTTT. Amino acids: CASTLQGKSNQPQHF.

V usage is TRBV27 and J usage is TRBJ1-6; unclear D gene. Germline V gene data show CDR1 as MNHEY and CDR2 as SMNVEV (reference sequence). The CDR3 loop spans 12 amino acids. V was trimmed by 6 bases and J by 5 bases, leaving 5 bases between them. CDR3 bases: TGTGCCAGCAGACCAAATAATTCACCCCTCCACTTT. Amino acid sequence: CASRPNNSPLHF.

The chain links TRBV6-5 to TRBJ2-7, with 11 bases identical to TRBD2. V trimming: 4 bases; J trimming: 4 bases; junction bases outside the gene matches: 9. The CDR3 has 16 residues. Germline CDR1 MNHEY, CDR2 SVGAGI. The CDR3 region has the DNA TGTGCCAGCAGTTCTAGCGGGAGGTTTTTAGCGTACGAGCAGTACTTC. Translated, it gives CASSSSGRFLAYEQYF.